Listed below are T cell receptor beta chains from one sample, sequenced in a study of T cell responses to AZD1222 COVID-19 vaccine. This table comes from immunoSEQ multiplex PCR, and its TCRdb copy is limited to in-frame clones, with some not included. The sample holds 110,000 or so clones, 86% seen once. Sequenced here: peripheral blood, sampled on day 0 of AZD1222 vaccination. The receptors shown here come from an adult in good health. CDR3s include the opening cysteine and the closing phenylalanine or tryptophan. The D gene is left open where the match is weak. Clone sizes are given selectively: once, few, many, or a class where the clone is expanded.

abundance: NA; j_gene: TRBJ1-5; len: 15; v_gene: TRBV5-1; d_gene: NA; CDR3nt: TGCGCCAGCAGCCCGGGGGGGAATAGCAATCAGCCCCAGCATTTT; CDR3aa: CASSPGGNSNQPQHF
abundance: NA; j_gene: TRBJ2-5; len: 12; v_gene: TRBV2; d_gene: TRBD2; CDR3nt: TGTGCCAGCAAGACTAGCGGGGAGACCCAGTACTTC; CDR3aa: CASKTSGETQYF
abundance: few; j_gene: TRBJ2-5; len: 15; v_gene: TRBV7-9; d_gene: NA; CDR3nt: TGTGCCAGCAGCCCCCGGGACAAAGAGGGAGAGACCCAGTACTTC; CDR3aa: CASSPRDKEGETQYF
abundance: NA; j_gene: TRBJ2-1; len: 14; v_gene: TRBV6-5; d_gene: TRBD1; CDR3nt: TGTGCCAGCGAAAACAGGGGGCTCGGCAATGAGCAGTTCTTC; CDR3aa: CASENRGLGNEQFF
abundance: NA; j_gene: TRBJ1-6; len: 15; v_gene: TRBV6-5; d_gene: NA; CDR3nt: TGTGCCAGCAGTATCGGACAGTCCTATAATTCACCCCTCCACTTT; CDR3aa: CASSIGQSYNSPLHF
abundance: few; j_gene: TRBJ1-1; len: 13; v_gene: TRBV29-1; d_gene: NA; CDR3nt: TGCAGCGTTGAAGATGGGTTGAACACTGAAGCTTTCTTT; CDR3aa: CSVEDGLNTEAFF
abundance: once; j_gene: TRBJ1-1; len: 13; v_gene: TRBV7-8; d_gene: NA; CDR3nt: TGTGCCAGCAGCTTAGTCCTGAACACTGAAGCTTTCTTT; CDR3aa: CASSLVLNTEAFF
abundance: NA; j_gene: TRBJ1-5; len: 13; v_gene: TRBV3-1/TRBV3-2; d_gene: NA; CDR3nt: TGTGCCAGCAGCCAGGGGGCAGAGCAGCCCCAGCATTTT; CDR3aa: CASSQGAEQPQHF
abundance: NA; j_gene: TRBJ2-3; len: 16; v_gene: TRBV11-2; d_gene: NA; CDR3nt: TGTGCCAGCAGCTTAGTTGGGGAGGTGGGGACAGATACGCAGTATTTT; CDR3aa: CASSLVGEVGTDTQYF
abundance: few; j_gene: TRBJ1-2; len: 13; v_gene: TRBV30; d_gene: TRBD1; CDR3nt: TGTGCCTGGACCAGAGAGGGGGCAGGGGGCTACACCTTC; CDR3aa: CAWTREGAGGYTF
abundance: once; j_gene: TRBJ2-1; len: 13; v_gene: TRBV7-8; d_gene: NA; CDR3nt: TGTGCCAGCAGCCACAACCCGGACAATGAGCAGTTCTTC; CDR3aa: CASSHNPDNEQFF
abundance: NA; j_gene: TRBJ1-6; len: 15; v_gene: TRBV7-2; d_gene: NA; CDR3nt: TGTGCCAGCAGCTCCCAGGGACCACCGGGGGCACCCCTCCACTTT; CDR3aa: CASSSQGPPGAPLHF
abundance: NA; j_gene: TRBJ1-2; len: 13; v_gene: TRBV7-3; d_gene: TRBD1; CDR3nt: TGTGCCAGCAGCTCGACAGGGGTTGGCGGCTACACCTTC; CDR3aa: CASSSTGVGGYTF
abundance: once; j_gene: TRBJ1-3; len: 16; v_gene: TRBV5-1; d_gene: NA; CDR3nt: TGCGCCAGCAGCCTTACAGGCATCGTCTCTGGAAACACCATATATTTT; CDR3aa: CASSLTGIVSGNTIYF
abundance: NA; j_gene: TRBJ1-5; len: 16; v_gene: TRBV28; d_gene: TRBD1; CDR3nt: TGTGCCAGCAGTTTGACAGGGGGCGTCGGCAATCAGCCCCAGCATTTT; CDR3aa: CASSLTGGVGNQPQHF
abundance: once; j_gene: TRBJ1-5; len: 14; v_gene: TRBV5-1; d_gene: TRBD1; CDR3nt: TGCGCCAGCAGTACGGGGGGACAGAATCAGCCCCAGCATTTT; CDR3aa: CASSTGGQNQPQHF
abundance: NA; j_gene: TRBJ1-1; len: 16; v_gene: TRBV5-8; d_gene: NA; CDR3nt: TGTGCCAGCACTAAGTCCGACCGACCGCTGAACACTGAAGCTTTCTTT; CDR3aa: CASTKSDRPLNTEAFF
abundance: NA; j_gene: TRBJ1-2; len: 13; v_gene: TRBV18; d_gene: TRBD1; CDR3nt: TGTGCCAGCTCAACGACAGGGAACGATGGCTACACCTTC; CDR3aa: CASSTTGNDGYTF
abundance: NA; j_gene: TRBJ2-7; len: 16; v_gene: TRBV3-1/TRBV3-2; d_gene: TRBD2; CDR3nt: TGTGCCAGCAGCCATTCCCTAGCGGGGGAGTCCTACGAGCAGTACTTC; CDR3aa: CASSHSLAGESYEQYF
abundance: NA; j_gene: TRBJ2-3; len: 15; v_gene: TRBV6-2/TRBV6-3; d_gene: NA; CDR3nt: TGTGCCAGCAGTTTCGGACAGATCATCGCAGATACGCAGTATTTT; CDR3aa: CASSFGQIIADTQYF
abundance: NA; j_gene: TRBJ2-4; len: 14; v_gene: TRBV2; d_gene: TRBD1; CDR3nt: TGTGCCATCGGACAGGGAACAGCCAAAAACATTCAGTACTTC; CDR3aa: CAIGQGTAKNIQYF
abundance: NA; j_gene: TRBJ1-6; len: 16; v_gene: TRBV18; d_gene: NA; CDR3nt: TGTGCCAGCTCACAATCGGCCGCGCTTCTGAATTCACCCCTCCACTTT; CDR3aa: CASSQSAALLNSPLHF
abundance: once; j_gene: TRBJ2-7; len: 14; v_gene: TRBV5-4; d_gene: NA; CDR3nt: TGTGCCAGCAGCTCGAACAGACAATTCTACGAGCAGTACTTC; CDR3aa: CASSSNRQFYEQYF
abundance: NA; j_gene: TRBJ2-2; len: 16; v_gene: TRBV27; d_gene: TRBD2; CDR3nt: TGTGCCAGCAGTTTGAGGGAGGGTGCTAGCGGGGGGGAGCTGTTTTTT; CDR3aa: CASSLREGASGGELFF
abundance: NA; j_gene: TRBJ2-2; len: 16; v_gene: TRBV18; d_gene: NA; CDR3nt: TGTGCCAGCTCACTCAGGGACCTGGGGAACACCGGGGAGCTGTTTTTT; CDR3aa: CASSLRDLGNTGELFF
abundance: NA; j_gene: TRBJ2-7; len: 17; v_gene: TRBV7-9; d_gene: TRBD2; CDR3nt: TGTGCCAGCAGCCCGGGGTTAGCGGGGGGCCTGGCTTACGAGCAGTACTTC; CDR3aa: CASSPGLAGGLAYEQYF
abundance: NA; j_gene: TRBJ2-1; len: 15; v_gene: TRBV5-4; d_gene: TRBD2; CDR3nt: TGTGCCAGCAGCCCCCCCACGGGACTAGGGAATGAGCAGTTCTTC; CDR3aa: CASSPPTGLGNEQFF
abundance: NA; j_gene: TRBJ1-5; len: 14; v_gene: TRBV3-1/TRBV3-2; d_gene: NA; CDR3nt: TGTGCCAGCAGCCAAGATCACTCAGGGCAGCCCCAGCATTTT; CDR3aa: CASSQDHSGQPQHF
abundance: NA; j_gene: TRBJ1-1; len: 14; v_gene: TRBV7-8; d_gene: NA; CDR3nt: TGTGCCAGCAGCCGCACACAGGGAAACACTGAAGCTTTCTTT; CDR3aa: CASSRTQGNTEAFF
abundance: NA; j_gene: TRBJ2-7; len: 15; v_gene: TRBV7-8; d_gene: NA; CDR3nt: TGTGCCAGCAGCGTCACCGGGACATTAGGCAGCGAGCAGTACTTC; CDR3aa: CASSVTGTLGSEQYF
abundance: NA; j_gene: TRBJ2-7; len: 16; v_gene: TRBV18; d_gene: TRBD1; CDR3nt: TGTGCCAGCTCACCTGTCGAGGGGGCTCGGACCTACGAGCAGTACTTC; CDR3aa: CASSPVEGARTYEQYF
abundance: NA; j_gene: TRBJ2-4; len: 20; v_gene: TRBV19; d_gene: NA; CDR3nt: TGTGCCAGTAGTATACAGGAAGGAGGAACACTGGAGCTAGCCAAAAACATTCAGTACTTC; CDR3aa: CASSIQEGGTLELAKNIQYF
abundance: NA; j_gene: TRBJ1-2; len: 14; v_gene: TRBV6-5; d_gene: NA; CDR3nt: TGTGCCAGCGGGATGGACGCAGGACTATATGGCTACACCTTC; CDR3aa: CASGMDAGLYGYTF
abundance: NA; j_gene: TRBJ2-5; len: 13; v_gene: TRBV30; d_gene: NA; CDR3nt: TGTGCCTGGAGAAGGGAAGGTGGGGAGACCCAGTACTTC; CDR3aa: CAWRREGGETQYF
abundance: once; j_gene: TRBJ1-2; len: 14; v_gene: TRBV28; d_gene: NA; CDR3nt: TGTGCCAGCAGCCTCGGCAGCAGGGGCTATGGCTACACCTTC; CDR3aa: CASSLGSRGYGYTF
abundance: NA; j_gene: TRBJ1-5; len: 18; v_gene: TRBV19; d_gene: TRBD1; CDR3nt: TGTGCCAGTTGTCTGAGACAGGGGGCCGTGAAAGGCAATCAGCCCCAGCATTTT; CDR3aa: CASCLRQGAVKGNQPQHF
abundance: once; j_gene: TRBJ2-3; len: 14; v_gene: TRBV4-2; d_gene: TRBD2; CDR3nt: TGTGCCAGCAGCCCTAGCGGGGGCCCAGATACGCAGTATTTT; CDR3aa: CASSPSGGPDTQYF
abundance: NA; j_gene: TRBJ1-1; len: 11; v_gene: TRBV29-1; d_gene: NA; CDR3nt: TGCAGCGTTGATGGGAACACTGAAGCTTTCTTT; CDR3aa: CSVDGNTEAFF
abundance: NA; j_gene: TRBJ2-3; len: 14; v_gene: TRBV7-9; d_gene: NA; CDR3nt: TGTGCCAGCAGCTTAGACAGGGTAACAGATACGCAGTATTTT; CDR3aa: CASSLDRVTDTQYF
abundance: few; j_gene: TRBJ1-4; len: 15; v_gene: TRBV28; d_gene: NA; CDR3nt: TGTGCCAGCATAAATAGACCGGGACCTAATGAAAAACTGTTTTTT; CDR3aa: CASINRPGPNEKLFF
abundance: NA; j_gene: TRBJ1-4; len: 15; v_gene: TRBV29-1; d_gene: TRBD1; CDR3nt: TGCAGCGTGGGGACAGGGGTGATCGCTAATGAAAAACTGTTTTTT; CDR3aa: CSVGTGVIANEKLFF
abundance: NA; j_gene: TRBJ2-3; len: 15; v_gene: TRBV3-1/TRBV3-2; d_gene: TRBD2; CDR3nt: TGTGCCAGCAGCCAAGATTTGGCTAGCGGAAATACGCAGTATTTT; CDR3aa: CASSQDLASGNTQYF
abundance: NA; j_gene: TRBJ1-6; len: 14; v_gene: TRBV30; d_gene: NA; CDR3nt: TGTGCCTGGAGTGGGAGCTCCTATAATTCACCCCTCCACTTT; CDR3aa: CAWSGSSYNSPLHF
abundance: NA; j_gene: TRBJ1-3; len: 15; v_gene: TRBV2; d_gene: NA; CDR3nt: TGTGCCAGCAGTGAAGTGGGACCCTCTGGAAACACCATATATTTT; CDR3aa: CASSEVGPSGNTIYF
abundance: NA; j_gene: TRBJ1-2; len: 15; v_gene: TRBV28; d_gene: NA; CDR3nt: TGTGCCAGCAGTTTCTCGACACGGACGGCCTCCGGCTACACCTTC; CDR3aa: CASSFSTRTASGYTF
abundance: NA; j_gene: TRBJ1-4; len: 13; v_gene: TRBV13; d_gene: NA; CDR3nt: TGTGCCAGCAGCTCGGTCCCCGACAGGAGACTGTTTTTT; CDR3aa: CASSSVPDRRLFF
abundance: NA; j_gene: TRBJ1-1; len: 13; v_gene: TRBV28; d_gene: NA; CDR3nt: TGTGCCACCACCTCAGGAGTAAACACTGAAGCTTTCTTT; CDR3aa: CATTSGVNTEAFF
abundance: NA; j_gene: TRBJ2-3; len: 13; v_gene: TRBV5-1; d_gene: NA; CDR3nt: TGCGCCAGCATGAGACCCGGCACAGATACGCAGTATTTT; CDR3aa: CASMRPGTDTQYF